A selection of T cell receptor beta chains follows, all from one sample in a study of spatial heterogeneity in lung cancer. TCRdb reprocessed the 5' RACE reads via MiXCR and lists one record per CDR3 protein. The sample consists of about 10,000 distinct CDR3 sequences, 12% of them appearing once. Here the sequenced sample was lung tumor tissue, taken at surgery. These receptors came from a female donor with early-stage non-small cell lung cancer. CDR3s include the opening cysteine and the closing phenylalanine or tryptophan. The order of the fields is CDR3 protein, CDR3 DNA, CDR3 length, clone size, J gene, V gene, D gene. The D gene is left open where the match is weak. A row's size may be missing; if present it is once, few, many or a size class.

CDR3aa: CASSLAPGNYGYTF; CDR3nt: TGCGCCAGCAGCTTGGCTCCAGGAAACTATGGCTACACCTTC; len: 14; abundance: -; j_gene: TRBJ1-2; v_gene: TRBV5-1; d_gene: -
CDR3aa: CASSWGLAGEFYEQYF; CDR3nt: TGCGCCAGCAGCTGGGGCCTAGCGGGAGAGTTCTACGAGCAGTACTTC; len: 16; abundance: -; j_gene: TRBJ2-7; v_gene: TRBV5-1; d_gene: TRBD2
CDR3aa: CASSLDRLVDYEQYF; CDR3nt: TGTGCCAGCAGCTTGGACAGGCTCGTCGACTACGAGCAGTACTTC; len: 15; abundance: many; j_gene: TRBJ2-7; v_gene: TRBV11-1; d_gene: TRBD1
CDR3aa: CASSDVNYNSPLHF; CDR3nt: TGTGCCAGCAGTGACGTAAACTATAATTCACCCCTCCACTTT; len: 14; abundance: many; j_gene: TRBJ1-6; v_gene: TRBV27; d_gene: -
CDR3aa: CASSLDRSRGGYTF; CDR3nt: TGTGCCAGCAGCTTAGACCGATCTAGGGGTGGCTACACCTTC; len: 14; abundance: many; j_gene: TRBJ1-2; v_gene: TRBV7-9; d_gene: -
CDR3aa: CATSDGTGFTDTQYF; CDR3nt: TGTGCCACCAGTGATGGGACAGGATTCACAGATACGCAGTATTTT; len: 15; abundance: many; j_gene: TRBJ2-3; v_gene: TRBV24-1; d_gene: TRBD1
CDR3aa: CASSPDRGSYEQYF; CDR3nt: TGTGCCAGCAGCCCGGACAGGGGTTCCTACGAGCAGTACTTC; len: 14; abundance: many; j_gene: TRBJ2-7; v_gene: TRBV7-9; d_gene: TRBD1
CDR3aa: CSAREGHAGGTDTQYF; CDR3nt: TGCAGTGCTAGAGAAGGTCACGCGGGAGGCACAGATACGCAGTATTTT; len: 16; abundance: medium-sized; j_gene: TRBJ2-3; v_gene: TRBV20-1; d_gene: TRBD2
CDR3aa: CASSYSPGLENEQYF; CDR3nt: TGTGCCAGCAGTTACTCCCCTGGACTTGAAAACGAGCAGTACTTC; len: 15; abundance: few; j_gene: TRBJ2-7; v_gene: TRBV6-5; d_gene: -
CDR3aa: CASKVPSQDLYEQYF; CDR3nt: TGTGCCAGTAAAGTACCTTCCCAGGACCTCTACGAGCAGTACTTC; len: 15; abundance: few; j_gene: TRBJ2-7; v_gene: TRBV6-1; d_gene: -
CDR3aa: CSVGEGNTGELFF; CDR3nt: TGCAGCGTTGGCGAGGGGAACACCGGGGAGCTGTTTTTT; len: 13; abundance: many; j_gene: TRBJ2-2; v_gene: TRBV29-1; d_gene: -
CDR3aa: CASSLNAGSGANVLTF; CDR3nt: TGCGCCAGCAGCTTAAACGCAGGCTCTGGGGCCAACGTCCTGACTTTC; len: 16; abundance: many; j_gene: TRBJ2-6; v_gene: TRBV5-1; d_gene: -
CDR3aa: CASSFPDYEQYF; CDR3nt: TGCGCCAGCAGCTTCCCGGACTACGAGCAGTACTTC; len: 12; abundance: many; j_gene: TRBJ2-7; v_gene: TRBV5-1; d_gene: -
CDR3aa: CSGGGGRETQYF; CDR3nt: TGCAGTGGCGGGGGCGGACGAGAGACCCAGTACTTC; len: 12; abundance: many; j_gene: TRBJ2-5; v_gene: TRBV20-1; d_gene: -
CDR3aa: CASSQVSQLGYTF; CDR3nt: TGTGCCAGCAGCCAAGTCTCCCAGTTGGGCTACACCTTC; len: 13; abundance: many; j_gene: TRBJ1-2; v_gene: TRBV3-1; d_gene: -
CDR3aa: CASSLGSSLAQQETQYF; CDR3nt: TGTGCCAGCAGTTTGGGAAGTAGTCTAGCACAGCAAGAGACCCAGTACTTC; len: 17; abundance: many; j_gene: TRBJ2-5; v_gene: TRBV2; d_gene: -
CDR3aa: CASSPQGEGVTEAFF; CDR3nt: TGTGCCAGCAGCCCCCAGGGAGAGGGGGTCACTGAAGCTTTCTTT; len: 15; abundance: medium-sized; j_gene: TRBJ1-1; v_gene: TRBV3-1; d_gene: -
CDR3aa: CASSLVGSGANVLTF; CDR3nt: TGTGCCAGCAGCTTAGTAGGGTCTGGGGCCAACGTCCTGACTTTC; len: 15; abundance: many; j_gene: TRBJ2-6; v_gene: TRBV7-9; d_gene: -
CDR3aa: CASSQVGTGRQYF; CDR3nt: TGTGCCAGCAGCCAAGTGGGGACAGGTCGGCAGTACTTC; len: 13; abundance: few; j_gene: TRBJ2-7; v_gene: TRBV3-1; d_gene: TRBD1
CDR3aa: CASSLRHEQFF; CDR3nt: TGCGCCAGCAGCCTCCGGCATGAGCAGTTCTTC; len: 11; abundance: medium-sized; j_gene: TRBJ2-1; v_gene: TRBV23-1; d_gene: -
CDR3aa: CASSLMGLAGGGDTQYF; CDR3nt: TGTGCCAGCAGCTTAATGGGACTAGCGGGAGGTGGAGATACGCAGTATTTT; len: 17; abundance: few; j_gene: TRBJ2-3; v_gene: TRBV11-1; d_gene: TRBD2
CDR3aa: CASSFWAAGQETLYF; CDR3nt: TGTGCCAGCAGCTTCTGGGCGGCCGGCCAAGAGACCCTGTACTTC; len: 15; abundance: -; j_gene: TRBJ2-5; v_gene: TRBV11-2; d_gene: -
CDR3aa: CASSLAEGDTQYF; CDR3nt: TGTGCTAGCAGCTTAGCAGAGGGAGATACGCAGTATTTT; len: 13; abundance: -; j_gene: TRBJ2-3; v_gene: TRBV7-7; d_gene: -
CDR3aa: CASSPDRGGQPQHF; CDR3nt: TGTGCCAGCAGCCCCGACAGGGGGGGACAGCCCCAGCATTTT; len: 14; abundance: many; j_gene: TRBJ1-5; v_gene: TRBV2; d_gene: TRBD1
CDR3aa: CASSLGHRENSPLHF; CDR3nt: TGTGCCAGCTCCCTCGGGCACAGGGAAAATTCACCCCTCCACTTT; len: 15; abundance: medium-sized; j_gene: TRBJ1-6; v_gene: TRBV18; d_gene: -
CDR3aa: CASSQGTSEQFF; CDR3nt: TGCGCCAGCAGCCAGGGGACTTCCGAGCAGTTCTTC; len: 12; abundance: few; j_gene: TRBJ2-1; v_gene: TRBV4-1; d_gene: -
CDR3aa: CASSLAGTGENEQFF; CDR3nt: TGCGCCAGCAGCTTGGCCGGTACTGGCGAGAATGAGCAGTTCTTC; len: 15; abundance: -; j_gene: TRBJ2-1; v_gene: TRBV5-1; d_gene: -
CDR3aa: CASSFSGVSEGTGELFF; CDR3nt: TGTGCCAGCAGCTTCTCAGGGGTCTCAGAGGGCACCGGGGAGCTGTTTTTT; len: 17; abundance: few; j_gene: TRBJ2-2; v_gene: TRBV7-9; d_gene: -
CDR3aa: CASSSLTGPSTDTQYF; CDR3nt: TGCGCCAGCAGCTCTCTGACAGGGCCAAGCACAGATACGCAGTATTTT; len: 16; abundance: many; j_gene: TRBJ2-3; v_gene: TRBV5-1; d_gene: TRBD1